This T cell receptor beta chain stems from a study of tumor T cells in aggressive B-cell lymphoma. The CDR3 contains 15 residues. Germline-derived CDR1 and CDR2 are MNHEY and SVGAGI. Trimming left V 5 bases short and J 1 base short, with 12 bases between. Libraries were prepared by immunoSEQ multiplex PCR; TCRdb keeps only in-frame clonotypes and omits some of them. This table holds about 2,400 clones, approximately 95% found once. The V and J genes are TRBV6-5 and TRBJ1-3, with a weak D call TRBD1 (6 bases). Sample: tumor tissue. The sequence came from an adult with diffuse large B cell lymphoma. The CDR3: CASSRGALSGNTIYF. The DNA of the CDR3 is TGTGCCAGCAGTCGGGGGGCTTTGTCTGGAAACACCATATATTTT.